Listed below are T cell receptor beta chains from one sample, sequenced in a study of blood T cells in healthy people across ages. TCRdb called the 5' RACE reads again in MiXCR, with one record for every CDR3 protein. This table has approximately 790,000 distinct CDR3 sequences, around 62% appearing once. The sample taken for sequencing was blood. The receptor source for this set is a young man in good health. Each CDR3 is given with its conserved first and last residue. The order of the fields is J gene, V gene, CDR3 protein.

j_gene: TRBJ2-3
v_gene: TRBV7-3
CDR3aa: CASSPAAGTDTQYF

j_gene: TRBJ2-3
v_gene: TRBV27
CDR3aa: CASGLADSDTQYF

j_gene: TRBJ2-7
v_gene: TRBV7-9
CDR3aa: CASSLGQAASYEQYF

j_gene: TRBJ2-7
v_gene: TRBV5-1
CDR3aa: CASSLVGSRGPYEQYF

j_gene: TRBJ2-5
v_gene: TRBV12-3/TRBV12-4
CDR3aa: CASSLYPGKSDVETQYF

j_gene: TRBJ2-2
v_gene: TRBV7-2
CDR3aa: CASTPGRPNTGELFF

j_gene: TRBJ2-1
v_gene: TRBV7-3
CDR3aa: CASSVGQGFNEQFF

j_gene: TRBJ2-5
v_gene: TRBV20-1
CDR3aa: CSARPPGQGKETQYF

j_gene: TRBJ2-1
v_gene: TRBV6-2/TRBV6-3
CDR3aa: CASTPGFSYNEQFF

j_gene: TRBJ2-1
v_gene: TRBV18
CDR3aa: CASSPRANEQFF

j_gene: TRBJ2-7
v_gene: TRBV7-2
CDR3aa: CASSFSLDSYEQYF

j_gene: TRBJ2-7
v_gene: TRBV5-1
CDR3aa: CASSLGDGWYEQYF

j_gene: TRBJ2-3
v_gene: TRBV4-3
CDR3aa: CASSQDLAPDTQYF

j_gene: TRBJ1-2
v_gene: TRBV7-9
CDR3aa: CASSSGLNYGYTF

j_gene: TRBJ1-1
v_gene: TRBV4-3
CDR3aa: CASSQGFGTEAFF

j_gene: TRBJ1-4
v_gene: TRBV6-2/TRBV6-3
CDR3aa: CASRKQGEKLFF

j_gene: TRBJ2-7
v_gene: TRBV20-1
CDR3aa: CSATTAGEGYEQYF

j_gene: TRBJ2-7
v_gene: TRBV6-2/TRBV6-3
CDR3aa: CATRRSLPYEQYF

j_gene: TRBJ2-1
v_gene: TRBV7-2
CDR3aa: CASSPLGCFKFF

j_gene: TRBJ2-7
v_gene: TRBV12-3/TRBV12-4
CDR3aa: CASSSRTSGGPSKYF

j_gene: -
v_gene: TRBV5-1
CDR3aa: CASSFSGTGGEQYF

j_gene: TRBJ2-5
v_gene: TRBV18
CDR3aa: CASSPRTLQETQYF

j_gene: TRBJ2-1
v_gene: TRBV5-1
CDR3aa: CASSSGLAGAPGNGQFF

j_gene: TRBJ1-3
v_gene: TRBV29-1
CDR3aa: CSVEPEGSGNTIYF

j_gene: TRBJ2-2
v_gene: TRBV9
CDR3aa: CASSVAGHTGELFF

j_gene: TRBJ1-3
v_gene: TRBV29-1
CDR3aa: CSHRDSGNTIYF

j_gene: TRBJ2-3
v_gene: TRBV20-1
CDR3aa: CSAGSRHVGTDTRYF

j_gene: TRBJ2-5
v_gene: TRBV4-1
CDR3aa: CASSPRDRGETQYF

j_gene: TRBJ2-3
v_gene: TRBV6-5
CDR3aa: CASSPGETSTDTQYF

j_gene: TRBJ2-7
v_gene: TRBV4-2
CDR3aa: CASSRQAGSNQVYEQYF

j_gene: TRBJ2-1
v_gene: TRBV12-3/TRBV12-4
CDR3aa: CASRGTGYNEQFF

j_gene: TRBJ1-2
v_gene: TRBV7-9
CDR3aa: CASSLDDGYTF

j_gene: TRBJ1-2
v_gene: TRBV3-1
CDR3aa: CASSARESYGYTF

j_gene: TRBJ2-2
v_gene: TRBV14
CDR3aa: CASSQSGGPLTGELFF

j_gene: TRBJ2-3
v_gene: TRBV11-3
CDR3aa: CASSFGSSSTDTQYF

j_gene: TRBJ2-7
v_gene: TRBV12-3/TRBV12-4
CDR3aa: CASCWTGKTYEQYF

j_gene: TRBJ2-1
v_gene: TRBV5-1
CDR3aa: CASRQGETYNEQFF

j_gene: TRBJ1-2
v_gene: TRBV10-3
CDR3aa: CAIRHTGTGFGYTF

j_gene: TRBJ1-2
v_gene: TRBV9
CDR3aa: CASSVGTRMDGYTF

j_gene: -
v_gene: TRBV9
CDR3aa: CASSVGGTASWGETQYF